The rows below give T cell receptor beta chains drawn from one sample of a study of blood T cell repertoires in COVID-19. Data came from immunoSEQ multiplex PCR; TCRdb stores just in-frame clones and leaves some out. The sample carries 150,000 to 200,000 clones, roughly 84% recorded once. Sequences were obtained from PBMCs or T cells enriched from blood (not recorded which). These receptors all come from a woman aged 55-70 years who had recovered from COVID-19. Both conserved end residues are part of each CDR3. A D gene is named only where the DNA matches it firmly. Where a row states a size, it is once, few, many or the class of an expanded clone; other rows omit it.

j_call v_call clone_size d_call cdr3_nt cdr3_aa
TRBJ2-3 TRBV27 few TRBD1 TGTGCCAGCAGTTTAAACGGGGACAGGGGAGTATCAGATACGCAGTATTTT CASSLNGDRGVSDTQYF
TRBJ1-1 TRBV13 . . TGTGCCAGCAGCTTATCAGTGGCTTTCTTT CASSLSVAFF
TRBJ1-2 TRBV4-1 . . TGCGCCAGCAGCCATAGCGGCAGTCGCGACTATGGCTACACCTTC CASSHSGSRDYGYTF
TRBJ2-7 TRBV28 . . TGTGCCAGCAGCGGGCGGGCTCCCCTCGAGCAGTACTTC CASSGRAPLEQYF
TRBJ2-1 TRBV30 few . TGTGCCTGGAATCCGGGAGAGTGGAATGAGCAGTTCTTC CAWNPGEWNEQFF
TRBJ2-7 TRBV10-2 . . TGCGCCAGGGGGGATCGGAGGGTAGAAACCTACGAGCAGTACTTC CARGDRRVETYEQYF
TRBJ2-3 TRBV7-6 . TRBD1 TGTGCCAGCAGCCCTGGTGAGGGGGCAGGGGGCACAGATACGCAGTATTTT CASSPGEGAGGTDTQYF
TRBJ2-7 TRBV3-1/TRBV3-2 . . TGTGCCAGCAGCCAAGGTCCGGACCGCCGGAGGGGCGAGCAGTACTTC CASSQGPDRRRGEQYF
TRBJ2-1 TRBV6-5 . . TGTGCCAGCAGTTCTCGTACTAGGAGTGGTGATGAGCAGTTCTTC CASSSRTRSGDEQFF
TRBJ2-1 TRBV29-1 . TRBD1 TGCAGCGTTGCCCCGGGACAGGGTCCCTACAATGAGCAGTTCTTC CSVAPGQGPYNEQFF
TRBJ1-2 TRBV2 . . TGTGCCAGCAGTGACCGGGGGGCGGACTATGGCTACACCTTC CASSDRGADYGYTF
TRBJ2-5 TRBV20-1 . TRBD2 TGCAGTGCTAGTCGCGGGAGGCCCCAAGAGACCCAGTACTTC CSASRGRPQETQYF
TRBJ1-6 TRBV5-4 . . TGTGCCAGCAGCTTGCCCGGGATCAATAATTCACCCCTCCACTTT CASSLPGINNSPLHF
TRBJ2-3 TRBV2 . TRBD2 TGTGCCAGCGGAGGGACTAGCTTTTCAGATACGCAGTATTTT CASGGTSFSDTQYF
TRBJ1-2 TRBV9 . . TGTGCCAGCAGCTTAAATCATGGCTACACCTTC CASSLNHGYTF
TRBJ2-3 TRBV9 . . TGTGCCAGCAGTGATAACCGAGCAGATACGCAGTATTTT CASSDNRADTQYF
TRBJ1-2 TRBV20-1 . TRBD1 TGCAGTGCTCCGACAGGGAATGGCTACACCTTC CSAPTGNGYTF
TRBJ2-7 TRBV28 few TRBD1 TGTGCCAGCAGCTTTACGGGACAGGGGTACGACGAGCAGTACTTC CASSFTGQGYDEQYF
TRBJ1-5 TRBV3-1/TRBV3-2 . . TGTGCCAGCAGCCAAATGTCGAGTCAGCCCCAGCATTTT CASSQMSSQPQHF
TRBJ2-5 TRBV5-1 once TRBD1 TGCGCCAGCAGCGAAGGACAGGGATTCGAGACCCAGTACTTC CASSEGQGFETQYF
TRBJ2-2 TRBV11-2 . . TGTGCCAGCAGCTTGTCAGGGCGCACCGGGGAGCTGTTTTTT CASSLSGRTGELFF
TRBJ1-1 TRBV7-9 . . TGTGCCAGCAGCCCCCGCCGGGGAACTGAAGCTTTCTTT CASSPRRGTEAFF
TRBJ2-1 TRBV24-1 . TRBD2 TGTGCCACCAGTGATGGGGGGACTAGCGGGATCTACAATGAGCAGTTCTTC CATSDGGTSGIYNEQFF
TRBJ1-2 TRBV10-2 . TRBD1 TGCGCCAGTTTGACAGGGGCTAACTATGGCTACACCTTC CASLTGANYGYTF
TRBJ2-1 TRBV7-8 . TRBD1 TGTGCCAGCAGCTTAGTGGCTACAAGGGGGCATGAGCAGTTCTTC CASSLVATRGHEQFF
TRBJ1-2 TRBV12-3/TRBV12-4 . . TGTGCCAGCAGTTTATACGGCTATGGCTACACCTTC CASSLYGYGYTF
TRBJ2-5 TRBV2 . . TGTGCCAGCAGTCTTGGGTCGAGGGAGACCCAGTACTTC CASSLGSRETQYF
TRBJ2-7 TRBV12-5 few TRBD2 TGTGCTAGTGCCGAGCGTCCCTTGGGGGGGGTCCGTATTTCCGAGCAGTACTTC CASAERPLGGVRISEQYF
TRBJ1-4 TRBV10-3 . . TGTGCCATCAGTGAGTCAGGGGGAACAACTAATGAAAAACTGTTTTTT CAISESGGTTNEKLFF
TRBJ2-3 TRBV19 . . TGTGCCAGTAGTATATCTGGCGGGGGCACAGATACGCAGTATTTT CASSISGGGTDTQYF
TRBJ1-1 TRBV12-3/TRBV12-4 . TRBD1 TGTGCCAGCAGCTCTGGACAGGGAACTGAAGCTTTCTTT CASSSGQGTEAFF
TRBJ2-5 TRBV5-8 . . TGTGCCAGCAGCTTGGCGGGGTTGAGCGGAGAGACCCAGTACTTC CASSLAGLSGETQYF
TRBJ2-1 TRBV5-1 . . TGCGCCAGCAGCCCCGCTGTGGGGGCCGGGCAGTTCTTC CASSPAVGAGQFF
TRBJ1-5 TRBV27 once TRBD1 TGTGCCAGCAGTTTATTGGGGACAGGGAACAATCAGCCCCAGCATTTT CASSLLGTGNNQPQHF
TRBJ1-2 TRBV6-1 . . TGTGCCAGCAGTGAAAAGGCAGGGGCCCGGGCCTGCACCTTC CASSEKAGARACTF
TRBJ2-2 TRBV7-8 once . TGTGCCAGCAGCCTGGGGGGTAACACCGGGGAGCTGTTTTTT CASSLGGNTGELFF
TRBJ2-2 TRBV5-1 few . TGCGCCAGCAGCTTTTCGGGGAACACCGGGGAGCTGTTTTTT CASSFSGNTGELFF
TRBJ2-3 TRBV2 . TRBD1 TGTGCCAGCAGGGACAGGGTAGGGACGCAGTATTTT CASRDRVGTQYF
TRBJ2-3 TRBV5-4 . TRBD2 TGTGCCAGCAGCTTGGCCGGGGGGGTGGCAGATACGCAGTATTTT CASSLAGGVADTQYF
TRBJ2-7 TRBV6-1 . . TGTGCCAGCAGTGAACAGGTGACAAGTTACGAGCAGTACTTC CASSEQVTSYEQYF
TRBJ2-5 TRBV6-6 . . TGTGCCACCAGGACGGGAATGGGTGAGACCCAGTACTTC CATRTGMGETQYF
TRBJ1-6 TRBV28 . . TGTGCCAGCAGTCAAGAGGATTCACCCCTCCACTTT CASSQEDSPLHF
TRBJ1-2 TRBV6-5 . . TGTGCCAGCGGAGGAGATAACTATGGCTACACCTTC CASGGDNYGYTF
TRBJ2-7 TRBV10-1 . . TGCGCCAGCAGTGGCTCCGGCGAGCAGTACTTC CASSGSGEQYF
TRBJ1-2 TRBV4-1 . TRBD1 TGCGCCAGCAGCCAAGATAGGGGGCGTAATGGCTACACCTTC CASSQDRGRNGYTF
TRBJ2-1 TRBV20-1 . . TGCAGTGCTAGTCACCGGGGCCCTCTGGGGGGTGAGCAGTTCTTC CSASHRGPLGGEQFF
TRBJ2-5 TRBV12-3/TRBV12-4 . . TGTGCCAGCAGTTTATGGTCAGGGGAGACCCAGTACTTC CASSLWSGETQYF
TRBJ2-1 TRBV27 . TRBD2 TGTGCCAGCAGAGGACTAGCGGGAAGGAATGAGCAGTTCTTC CASRGLAGRNEQFF
TRBJ2-5 TRBV28 . . TGTGCCAGCAGTTTACCCACAGGGAACCAAGAGACCCAGTACTTC CASSLPTGNQETQYF
TRBJ2-1 TRBV14 . . TGTGCCAGCCAAGCCGGGACAAGTTACAATGAGCAGTTCTTC CASQAGTSYNEQFF
TRBJ1-1 TRBV7-3 . . TGTGCCAGCAGCCAAAGCCCAGGTTTTTCGAACACTGAAGCTTTCTTT CASSQSPGFSNTEAFF
TRBJ2-3 TRBV5-1 . . TGCGCCAGCAGCTTGACAGCCAACACAGATACGCAGTATTTT CASSLTANTDTQYF